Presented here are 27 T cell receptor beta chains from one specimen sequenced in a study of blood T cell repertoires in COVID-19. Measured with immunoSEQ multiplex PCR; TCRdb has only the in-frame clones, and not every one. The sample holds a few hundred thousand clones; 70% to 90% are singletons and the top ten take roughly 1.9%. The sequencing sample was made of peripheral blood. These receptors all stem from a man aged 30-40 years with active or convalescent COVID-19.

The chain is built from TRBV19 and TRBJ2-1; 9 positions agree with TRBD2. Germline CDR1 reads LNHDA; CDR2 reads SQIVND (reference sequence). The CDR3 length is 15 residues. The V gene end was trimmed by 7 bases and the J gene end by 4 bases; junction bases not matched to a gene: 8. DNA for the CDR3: TGTGCCAGTAATTTTGCGGGGGGGCGTTACAATGAGCAGTTCTTC. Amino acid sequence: CASNFAGGRYNEQFF.

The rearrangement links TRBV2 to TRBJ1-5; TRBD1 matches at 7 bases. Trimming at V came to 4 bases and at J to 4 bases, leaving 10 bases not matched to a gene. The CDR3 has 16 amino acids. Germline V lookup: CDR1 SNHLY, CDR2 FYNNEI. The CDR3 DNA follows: TGTGCCAGCAGTGGCGACACAGGACAGGCGAATCAGCCCCAGCATTTT. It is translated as CASSGDTGQANQPQHF.

The CDR3 DNA reads as TGCGCCAGCAGCCAAGATATCACAGATACGCAGTATTTT. This codes for CASSQDITDTQYF. The rearrangement uses TRBV4-1 and TRBJ2-3; D uncertain. V was cut by 0 bases and J by 2 bases, with 3 bases left in between. CDR1 and CDR2 (germline): MGHRA, YSYEKL. This CDR3 region has 13 residues.

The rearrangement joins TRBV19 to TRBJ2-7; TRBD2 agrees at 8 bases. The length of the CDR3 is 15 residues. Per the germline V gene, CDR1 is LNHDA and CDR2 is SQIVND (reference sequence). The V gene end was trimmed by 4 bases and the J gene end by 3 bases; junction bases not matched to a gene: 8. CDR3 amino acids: CASSTGGAGYYEQYF. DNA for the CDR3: TGTGCCAGTAGTACGGGAGGGGCTGGGTACTACGAGCAGTACTTC.

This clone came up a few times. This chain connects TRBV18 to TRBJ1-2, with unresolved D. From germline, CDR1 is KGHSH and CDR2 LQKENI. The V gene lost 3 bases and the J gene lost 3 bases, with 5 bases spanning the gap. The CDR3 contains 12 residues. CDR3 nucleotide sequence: TGTGCCAGCTCACCTACGGACTATGGCTACACCTTC. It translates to CASSPTDYGYTF.

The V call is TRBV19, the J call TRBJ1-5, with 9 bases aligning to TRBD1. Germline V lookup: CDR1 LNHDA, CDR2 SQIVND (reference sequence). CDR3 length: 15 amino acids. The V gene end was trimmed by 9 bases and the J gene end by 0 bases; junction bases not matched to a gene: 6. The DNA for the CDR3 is TGTGCCAGGTTAACAGGGGGCTGTAGCAATCAGCCCCAGCATTTT. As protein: CARLTGGCSNQPQHF.

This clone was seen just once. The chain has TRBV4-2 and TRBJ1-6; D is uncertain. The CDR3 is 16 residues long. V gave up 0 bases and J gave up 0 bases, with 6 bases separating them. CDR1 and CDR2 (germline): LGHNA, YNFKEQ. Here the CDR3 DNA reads TGTGCCAGCAGCCAAGATAGGAGCTCCTATAATTCACCCCTCCACTTT. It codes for CASSQDRSSYNSPLHF.

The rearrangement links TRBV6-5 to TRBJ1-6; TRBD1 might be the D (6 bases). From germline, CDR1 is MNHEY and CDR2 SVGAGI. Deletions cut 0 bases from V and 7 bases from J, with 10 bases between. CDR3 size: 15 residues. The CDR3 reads CASSYSRGGNSPLHF. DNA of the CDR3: TGTGCCAGCAGTTACTCGAGAGGGGGAAATTCACCCCTCCACTTT.

CDR3 nucleotide sequence: TGTGCCAGCAGTGATGGGGGACACTTCTCCTATAATTCACCCCTCCACTTT. This gives the protein CASSDGGHFSYNSPLHF. The chain carries TRBV6-1 and TRBJ1-6, with a tentative D call TRBD1 (6 bases). The V end lost 3 bases, the J end lost 0 bases, and 12 bases lay between the germline ends. Germline V gene lookup returns CDR1 MNHNS and CDR2 SASEGT. This CDR3 spans 17 amino acids.

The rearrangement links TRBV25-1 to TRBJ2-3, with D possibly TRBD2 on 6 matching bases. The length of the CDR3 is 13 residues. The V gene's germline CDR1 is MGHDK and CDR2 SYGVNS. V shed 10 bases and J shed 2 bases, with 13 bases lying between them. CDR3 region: CATRDWLTDTQYF. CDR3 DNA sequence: TGTGCCACAAGGGACTGGCTCACAGATACGCAGTATTTT.

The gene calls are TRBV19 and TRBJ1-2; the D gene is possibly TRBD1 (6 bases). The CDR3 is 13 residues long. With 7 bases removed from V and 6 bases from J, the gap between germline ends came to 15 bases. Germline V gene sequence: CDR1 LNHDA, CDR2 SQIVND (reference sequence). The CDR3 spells CASTETGVHGYTF. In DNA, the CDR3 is TGTGCCAGTACCGAGACAGGAGTTCATGGCTACACCTTC.

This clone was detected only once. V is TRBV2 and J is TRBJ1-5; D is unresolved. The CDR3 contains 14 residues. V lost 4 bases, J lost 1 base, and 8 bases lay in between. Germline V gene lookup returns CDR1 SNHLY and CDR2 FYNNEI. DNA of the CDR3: TGTGCCAGCAGTGGTGGCATCAGCAATCAGCCCCAGCATTTT. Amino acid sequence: CASSGGISNQPQHF.

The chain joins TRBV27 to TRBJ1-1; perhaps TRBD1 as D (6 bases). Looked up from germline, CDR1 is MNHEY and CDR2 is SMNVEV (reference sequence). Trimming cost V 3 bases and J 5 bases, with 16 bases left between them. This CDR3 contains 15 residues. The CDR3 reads CASSFSGNRETEAFF. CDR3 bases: TGTGCCAGCAGTTTTTCGGGGAACAGGGAAACTGAAGCTTTCTTT.

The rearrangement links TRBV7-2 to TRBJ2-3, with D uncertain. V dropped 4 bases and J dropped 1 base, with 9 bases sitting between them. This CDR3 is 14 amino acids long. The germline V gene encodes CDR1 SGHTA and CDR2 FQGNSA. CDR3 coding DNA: TGTGCCAGCAGCTGGGCGATTGGCACAGATACGCAGTATTTT. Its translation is CASSWAIGTDTQYF.

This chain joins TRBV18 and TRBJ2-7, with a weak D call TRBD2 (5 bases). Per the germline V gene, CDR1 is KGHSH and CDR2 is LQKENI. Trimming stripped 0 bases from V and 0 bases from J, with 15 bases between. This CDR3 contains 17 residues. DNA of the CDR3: TGTGCCAGCTCACCACCGGGCGGAGGTATGAGCTCCTACGAGCAGTACTTC. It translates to CASSPPGGGMSSYEQYF.

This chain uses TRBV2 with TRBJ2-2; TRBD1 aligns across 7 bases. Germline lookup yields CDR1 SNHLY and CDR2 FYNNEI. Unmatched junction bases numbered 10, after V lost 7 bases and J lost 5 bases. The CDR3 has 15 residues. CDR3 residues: CASKGSGTETGELFF. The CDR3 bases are TGTGCCAGCAAGGGCTCCGGGACAGAGACCGGGGAGCTGTTTTTT.

The CDR3 sequence: CASSLWTSGAVNTQYF. The DNA for the CDR3 is TGTGCCAGCAGTTTATGGACTAGCGGGGCGGTGAATACGCAGTATTTT. The chain couples TRBV27 to TRBJ2-3; 12 bases fit TRBD2. The junction had 6 bases not matched to a gene; V was cut back by 1 base and J by 7 bases. Germline V CDR1 and CDR2: MNHEY, SMNVEV (reference sequence). There are 16 residues in the CDR3.

The CDR3 loop reads CASSLPGQPNEKLFF. The CDR3 nucleotides read TGTGCCAGCAGTCTTCCGGGACAGCCTAATGAAAAACTGTTTTTT. The chain combines TRBV25-1 with TRBJ1-4; 7 positions match TRBD1. Germline V gene sequence: CDR1 MGHDK, CDR2 SYGVNS. The CDR3 sequence is 15 residues long. V was pared by 5 bases and J by 3 bases, with 6 bases of the junction left unmatched.

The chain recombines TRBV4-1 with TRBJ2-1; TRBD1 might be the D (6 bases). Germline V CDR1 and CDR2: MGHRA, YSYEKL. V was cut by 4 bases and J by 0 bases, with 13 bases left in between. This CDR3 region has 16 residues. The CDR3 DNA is TGCGCCAGCAGCCGCCAAACAGGGTACTCCTACAATGAGCAGTTCTTC. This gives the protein CASSRQTGYSYNEQFF.

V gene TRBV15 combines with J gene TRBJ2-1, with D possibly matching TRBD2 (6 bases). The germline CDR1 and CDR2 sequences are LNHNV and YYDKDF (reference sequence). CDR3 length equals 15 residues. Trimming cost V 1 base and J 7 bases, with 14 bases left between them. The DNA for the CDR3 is TGTGCCACCAGCAGAGGGTACGGGAGTCCGAATGAGCAGTTCTTC. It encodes CATSRGYGSPNEQFF. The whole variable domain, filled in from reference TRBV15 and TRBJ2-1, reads DAMVIQNPRYQVTQFGKPVTLSCSQTLNHNVMYWYQQKSSQAPKLLFHYYDKDFNNEADTPDNFQSRRPNTSFCFLDIRSPGLGDTAMYLCATSRGYGSPNEQFFGPGTRLTVL.

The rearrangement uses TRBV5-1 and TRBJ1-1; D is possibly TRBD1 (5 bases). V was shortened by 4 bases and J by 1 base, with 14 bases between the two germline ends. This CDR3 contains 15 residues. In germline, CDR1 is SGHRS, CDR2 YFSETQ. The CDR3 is CASSPGGGENTEAFF. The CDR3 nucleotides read TGCGCCAGCAGCCCGGGCGGGGGAGAGAACACTGAAGCTTTCTTT.

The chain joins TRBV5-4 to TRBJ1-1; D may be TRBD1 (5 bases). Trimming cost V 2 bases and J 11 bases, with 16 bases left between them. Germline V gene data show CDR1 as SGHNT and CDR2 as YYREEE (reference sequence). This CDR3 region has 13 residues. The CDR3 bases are TGTGCCAGCAGCTTAATCGGCAGGGTAAACGCTTTCTTT. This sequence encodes CASSLIGRVNAFF.

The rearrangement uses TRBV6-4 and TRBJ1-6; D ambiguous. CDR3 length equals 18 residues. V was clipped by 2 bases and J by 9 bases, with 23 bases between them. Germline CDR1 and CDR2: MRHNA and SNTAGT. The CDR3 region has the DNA TGTGCCAGCAGTGACACTTATCGACGCTCGCCCGGCGGTTCACCCCTCCACTTT. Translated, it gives CASSDTYRRSPGGSPLHF.

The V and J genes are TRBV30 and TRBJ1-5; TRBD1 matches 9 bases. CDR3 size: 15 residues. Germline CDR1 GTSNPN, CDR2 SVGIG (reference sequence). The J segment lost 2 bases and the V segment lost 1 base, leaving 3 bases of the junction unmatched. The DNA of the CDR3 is TGTGCCTGGAGTGACAGGGGGCTTGGCAATCAGCCCCAGCATTTT. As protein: CAWSDRGLGNQPQHF.

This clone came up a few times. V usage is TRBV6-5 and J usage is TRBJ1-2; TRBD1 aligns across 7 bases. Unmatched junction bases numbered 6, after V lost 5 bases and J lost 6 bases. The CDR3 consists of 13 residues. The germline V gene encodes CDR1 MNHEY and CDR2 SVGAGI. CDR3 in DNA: TGTGCCAGCAGTCTTGACAGGGATGATGGCTACACCTTC. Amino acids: CASSLDRDDGYTF.

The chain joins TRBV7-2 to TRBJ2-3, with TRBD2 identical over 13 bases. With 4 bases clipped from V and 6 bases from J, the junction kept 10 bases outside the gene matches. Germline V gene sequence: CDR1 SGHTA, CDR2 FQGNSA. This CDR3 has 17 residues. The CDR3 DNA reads TGTGCCAGCAGCTACGGACTAGCGGGGGCCACCCGGGATACGCAGTATTTT. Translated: CASSYGLAGATRDTQYF.

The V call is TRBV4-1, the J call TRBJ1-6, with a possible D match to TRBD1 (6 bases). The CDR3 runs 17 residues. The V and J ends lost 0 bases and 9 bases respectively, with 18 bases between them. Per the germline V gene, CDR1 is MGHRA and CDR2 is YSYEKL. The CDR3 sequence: CASSQEEPGAVGSPLHF. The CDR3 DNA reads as TGCGCCAGCAGCCAAGAAGAACCAGGGGCGGTGGGTTCACCCCTCCACTTT.